This T cell receptor (beta chain) derives from a study of regulatory T cells in long-lasting Graves disease. Study-level background: The study enrolled newly diagnosed Graves' patients on antithyroid drugs under 3 months. Study outcomes and limitations: Persistent Graves' patients showed less TCR diversity than newly diagnosed patients showed. Favoring TRBV28, TRBJ1-2 and TRBJ2-5 was a feature seen in persistent disease.

J gave up 2 bases and V 5 bases, and 14 bases lay outside the gene matches. The germline CDR1 and CDR2 sequences are MNHEY and SMNVEV (reference sequence). The CDR3 contains 17 residues. The time point: newly diagnosed GD, antithyroid drugs for less than 3 months. There was RNA extracted from PBMCs, and the TCR library was made from it. Enrollment of patients was through an endocrinology department in Xi'an, China. To note about this clonotype: Its antigen remains unknown.

Arm-PCR with iRepertoire HTBI primers amplified the CDR3 regions for these TCR beta libraries. Via MiXCR, TCRdb re-called the multiplex PCR reads, giving one row per CDR3 protein. This sample has 440,000 or so distinct CDR3 sequences, with approximately 15% found just once. The sample was also reused in another study, on T cells in Graves' hyperthyroidism and ophthalmopathy.

The starting material was peripheral blood mononuclear cells (PBMCs), obtained at new diagnosis, from a patient treated with antithyroid drugs. The source of this sequence is a woman in her 30s with Graves disease. This rearrangement joins TRBV27 to TRBJ2-7; 8 bases agree with TRBD1. The CDR3 region is CASSRPAGDRTAYEQYF. The CDR3, as DNA: TGTGCCAGCAGTCGTCCAGCTGGGGACAGGACAGCCTACGAGCAGTACTTC.